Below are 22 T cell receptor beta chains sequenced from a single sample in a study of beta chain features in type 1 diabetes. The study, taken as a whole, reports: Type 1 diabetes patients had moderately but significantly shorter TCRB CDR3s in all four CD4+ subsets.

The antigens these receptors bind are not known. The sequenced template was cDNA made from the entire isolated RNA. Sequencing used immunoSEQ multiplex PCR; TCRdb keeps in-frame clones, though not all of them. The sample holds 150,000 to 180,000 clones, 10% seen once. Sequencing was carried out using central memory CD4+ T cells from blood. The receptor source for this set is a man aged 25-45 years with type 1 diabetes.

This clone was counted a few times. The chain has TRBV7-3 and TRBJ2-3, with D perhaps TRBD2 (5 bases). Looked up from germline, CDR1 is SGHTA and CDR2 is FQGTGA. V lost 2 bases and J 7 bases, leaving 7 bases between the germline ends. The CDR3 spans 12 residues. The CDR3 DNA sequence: TGTGCCAGCAGCTTACCGGGAAATACGCAGTATTTT. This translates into CASSLPGNTQYF.

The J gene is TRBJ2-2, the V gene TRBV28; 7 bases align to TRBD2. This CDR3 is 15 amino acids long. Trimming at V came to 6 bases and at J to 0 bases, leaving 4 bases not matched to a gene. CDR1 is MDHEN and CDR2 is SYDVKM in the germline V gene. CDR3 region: CASRLAASNTGELFF. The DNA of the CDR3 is TGTGCCAGCAGGCTAGCGGCTTCGAACACCGGGGAGCTGTTTTTT.

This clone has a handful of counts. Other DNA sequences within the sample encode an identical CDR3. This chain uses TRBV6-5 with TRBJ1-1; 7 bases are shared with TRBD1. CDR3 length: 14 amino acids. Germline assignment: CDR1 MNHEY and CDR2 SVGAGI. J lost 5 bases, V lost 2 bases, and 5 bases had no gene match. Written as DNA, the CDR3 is TGTGCCAGCAGTTACAGGGGGCAGGGGACTGAAGCTTTCTTT. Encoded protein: CASSYRGQGTEAFF.

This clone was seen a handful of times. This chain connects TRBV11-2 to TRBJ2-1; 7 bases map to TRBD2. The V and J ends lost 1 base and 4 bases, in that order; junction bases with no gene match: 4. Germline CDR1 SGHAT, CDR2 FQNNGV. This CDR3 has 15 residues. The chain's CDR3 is CASSLAGGRYNEQFF. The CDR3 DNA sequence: TGTGCCAGCAGCTTAGCGGGAGGACGGTACAATGAGCAGTTCTTC.

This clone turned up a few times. CDR3 amino acids: CASSSGTNYGYTF. CDR3 bases: TGCGCCAGCAGCTCCGGGACTAACTATGGCTACACCTTC. The chain links TRBV5-1 to TRBJ1-2, with no clear D. Per germline, CDR1 SGHRS and CDR2 YFSETQ. V dropped 3 bases and J dropped 0 bases, with 6 bases sitting between them. The CDR3 length is 13 residues.

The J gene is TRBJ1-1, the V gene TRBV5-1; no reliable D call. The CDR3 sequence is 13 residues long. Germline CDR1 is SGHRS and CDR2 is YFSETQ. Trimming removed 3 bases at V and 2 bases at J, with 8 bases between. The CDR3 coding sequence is TGCGCCAGCAGCTCGACTGGAAACACTGAAGCTTTCTTT. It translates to CASSSTGNTEAFF.

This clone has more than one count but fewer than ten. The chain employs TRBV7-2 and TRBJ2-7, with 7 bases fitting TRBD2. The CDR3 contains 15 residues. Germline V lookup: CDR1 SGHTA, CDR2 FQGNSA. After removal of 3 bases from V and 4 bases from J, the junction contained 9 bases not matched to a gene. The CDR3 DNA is TGTGCCAGCAGCTTCTTCACTAGCGCCGGATACGAGCAGTACTTC. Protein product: CASSFFTSAGYEQYF. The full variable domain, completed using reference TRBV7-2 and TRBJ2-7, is GAGVSQSPSNKVTEKGKDVELRCDPISGHTALYWYRQSLGQGLEFLIYFQGNSAPDKSGLPSDRFSAERTGGSVSTLTIQRTQQEDSAVYLCASSFFTSAGYEQYFGPGTRLTVT.

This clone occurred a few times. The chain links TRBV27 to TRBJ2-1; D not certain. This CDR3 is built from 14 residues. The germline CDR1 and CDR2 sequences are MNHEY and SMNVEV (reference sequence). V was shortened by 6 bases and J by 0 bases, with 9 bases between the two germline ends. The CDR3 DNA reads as TGTGCCAGCAGATACGTGAGCTCCTACAATGAGCAGTTCTTC. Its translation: CASRYVSSYNEQFF.

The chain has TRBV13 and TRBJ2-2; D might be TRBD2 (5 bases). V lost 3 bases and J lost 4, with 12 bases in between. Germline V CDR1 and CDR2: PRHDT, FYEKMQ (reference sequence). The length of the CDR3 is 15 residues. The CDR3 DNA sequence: TGTGCCAGCAGCTTCATCCCTAGCAGCACCGGGGAGCTGTTTTTT. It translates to CASSFIPSSTGELFF.

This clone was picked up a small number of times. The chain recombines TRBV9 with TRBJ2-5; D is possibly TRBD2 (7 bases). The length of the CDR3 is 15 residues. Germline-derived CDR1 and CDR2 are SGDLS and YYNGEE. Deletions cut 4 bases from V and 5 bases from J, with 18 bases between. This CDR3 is CASSPRGGAEETQYF. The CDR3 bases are TGTGCCAGCAGCCCTAGGGGGGGGGCGGAGGAGACCCAGTACTTC. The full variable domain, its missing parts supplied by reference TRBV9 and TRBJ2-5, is DSGVTQTPKHLITATGQRVTLRCSPRSGDLSVYWYQQSLDQGLQFLIQYYNGEERAKGNILERFSAQQFPDLHSELNLSSLELGDSALYFCASSPRGGAEETQYFGPGTRLLVL.

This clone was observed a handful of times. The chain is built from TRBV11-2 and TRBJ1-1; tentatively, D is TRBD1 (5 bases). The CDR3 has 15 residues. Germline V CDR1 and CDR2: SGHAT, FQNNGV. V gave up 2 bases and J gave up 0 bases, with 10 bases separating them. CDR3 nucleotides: TGTGCCAGCAGCTTACAGGGTCTTTTGAACACTGAAGCTTTCTTT. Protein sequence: CASSLQGLLNTEAFF. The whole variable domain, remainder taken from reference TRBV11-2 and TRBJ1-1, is EAGVAQSPRYKIIEKRQSVAFWCNPISGHATLYWYQQILGQGPKLLIQFQNNGVVDDSQLPKDRFSAERLKGVDSTLKIQPAKLEDSAVYLCASSLQGLLNTEAFFGQGTRLTVV.

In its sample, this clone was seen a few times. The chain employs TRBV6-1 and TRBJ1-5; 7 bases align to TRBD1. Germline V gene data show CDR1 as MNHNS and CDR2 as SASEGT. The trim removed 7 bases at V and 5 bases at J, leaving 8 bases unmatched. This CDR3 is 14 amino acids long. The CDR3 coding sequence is TGTGCCAGCATTCAGGGGACAGTTTATCAGCCCCAGCATTTT. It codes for CASIQGTVYQPQHF.

DNA for the CDR3: TGCGCCAGCAGCCAAGGGGACAGTTACACTGAAGCTTTCTTT. It is translated as CASSQGDSYTEAFF. V gene TRBV4-1 combines with J gene TRBJ1-1; 7 bases are a match to TRBD1. The ends lost 1 base at V and 3 bases at J; junction bases unmatched: 2. Per the germline V gene, CDR1 is MGHRA and CDR2 is YSYEKL. There are 14 residues in the CDR3.

The CDR3 region is CASSLKAGDAPEAFF. DNA of the CDR3: TGTGCCAGCAGCTTGAAGGCAGGGGATGCGCCTGAAGCTTTCTTT. The V gene is TRBV11-2, the J gene TRBJ1-1, with D perhaps TRBD1 (6 bases). The CDR3 is 15 amino acids. Trimming shortened V by 3 bases and J by 6 bases, and 17 bases separated the two germline ends. CDR1 is SGHAT, CDR2 FQNNGV, per germline.

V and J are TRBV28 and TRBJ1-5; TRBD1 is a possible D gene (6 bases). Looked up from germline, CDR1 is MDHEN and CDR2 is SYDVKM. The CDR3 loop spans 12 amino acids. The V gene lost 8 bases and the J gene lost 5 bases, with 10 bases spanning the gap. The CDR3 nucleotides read TGTGCCAGCTCAGGGGATTATCAGCCCCAGCATTTT. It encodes CASSGDYQPQHF.

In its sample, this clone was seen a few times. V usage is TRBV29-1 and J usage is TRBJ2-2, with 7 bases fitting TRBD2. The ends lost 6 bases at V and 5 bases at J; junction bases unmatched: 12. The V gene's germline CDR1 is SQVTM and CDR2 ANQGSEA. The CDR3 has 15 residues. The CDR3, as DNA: TGCAGCGTCGCTGACGCGGGAGCATTTACCGGGGAGCTGTTTTTT. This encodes CSVADAGAFTGELFF.

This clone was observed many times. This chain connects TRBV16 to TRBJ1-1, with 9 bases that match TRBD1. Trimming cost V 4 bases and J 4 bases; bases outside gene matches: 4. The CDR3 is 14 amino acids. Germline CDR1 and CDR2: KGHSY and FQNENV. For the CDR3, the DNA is TGTGCCAGCAGCCGAACGGGACAGGGCACTGAAGCTTTCTTT. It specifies CASSRTGQGTEAFF. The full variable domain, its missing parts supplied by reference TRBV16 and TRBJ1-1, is GEEVAQTPKHLVRGEGQKAKLYCAPIKGHSYVFWYQQVLKNEFKFLISFQNENVFDETGMPKERFSAKCLPNSPCSLEIQATKLEDSAVYFCASSRTGQGTEAFFGQGTRLTVV.

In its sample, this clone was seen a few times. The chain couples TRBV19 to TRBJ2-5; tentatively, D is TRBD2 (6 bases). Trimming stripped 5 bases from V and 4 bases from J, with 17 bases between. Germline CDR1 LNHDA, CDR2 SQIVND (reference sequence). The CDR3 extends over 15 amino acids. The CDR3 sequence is CASSRRAGSGETQYF. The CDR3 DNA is TGTGCCAGTAGTCGCCGGGCCGGGAGCGGAGAGACCCAGTACTTC.

The CDR3 region is CASSTQGGGTEAFF. The CDR3 nucleotides are TGCGCCAGCAGCACCCAGGGAGGGGGCACTGAAGCTTTCTTT. The rearrangement uses TRBV5-1 and TRBJ1-1; possibly TRBD1 for D (6 bases). The V gene lost 4 bases and the J gene lost 4 bases, with 14 bases spanning the gap. The CDR3 contains 14 residues. Germline CDR1 is SGHRS and CDR2 is YFSETQ.

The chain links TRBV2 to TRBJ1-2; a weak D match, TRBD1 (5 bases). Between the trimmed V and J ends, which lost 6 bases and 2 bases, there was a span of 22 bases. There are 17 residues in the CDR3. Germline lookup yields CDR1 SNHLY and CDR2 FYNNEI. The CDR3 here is CASRARRREQGNYGYTF. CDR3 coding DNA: TGTGCCAGCAGAGCCCGCCGACGAGAGCAGGGCAACTATGGCTACACCTTC. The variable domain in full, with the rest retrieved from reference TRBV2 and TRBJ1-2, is EPEVTQTPSHQVTQMGQEVILRCVPISNHLYFYWYRQILGQKVEFLVSFYNNEISEKSEIFDDQFSVERPDGSNFTLKIRSTKLEDSAMYFCASRARRREQGNYGYTFGSGTRLTVV.

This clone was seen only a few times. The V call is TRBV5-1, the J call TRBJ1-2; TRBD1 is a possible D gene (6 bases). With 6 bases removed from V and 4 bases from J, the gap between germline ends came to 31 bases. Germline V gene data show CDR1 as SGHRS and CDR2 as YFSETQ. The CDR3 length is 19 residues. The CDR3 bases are TGCGCCAGCACCTTAGCGCCATTTCAGGGGATACAGTCCGGCTATGGCTACACCTTC. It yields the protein CASTLAPFQGIQSGYGYTF.

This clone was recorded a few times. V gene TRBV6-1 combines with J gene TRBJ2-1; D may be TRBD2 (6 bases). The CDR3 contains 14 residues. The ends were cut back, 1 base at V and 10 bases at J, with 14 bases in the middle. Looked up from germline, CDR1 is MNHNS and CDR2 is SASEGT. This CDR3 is CASSEGLGHREQFF. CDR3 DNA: TGTGCCAGCAGTGAAGGACTAGGGCATAGGGAGCAGTTCTTC.